This TCR beta chain was sequenced for a study of beta chain features in type 1 diabetes. Points from the study as a whole: In these data, an HLA type influence on TCRB rearrangement remained unresolved. More deletions and fewer insertions at VDJ junctions were found in patients with type 1 diabetes. Moderate yet significant TCRB CDR3 shortening was seen in Type 1 diabetes patients in all four CD4+ subsets.

TCRB transcripts that were expressed got sequenced, as all of the isolated RNA had been reverse transcribed. Produced via immunoSEQ multiplex PCR; TCRdb's table is partial and in-frame only. Of 400,000 or so clones in the sample, 9.6% were seen once. A remark on this clone: Its antigen is undetermined.

The CDR3 runs to 14 residues. Trimming removed 3 bases from V and 0 bases from J, with 6 bases in between. Germline V gives CDR1 MGHRA, CDR2 YSYEKL. Based on CD45RO/CCR7/CD25/CD127/CD95/CD27, CD4+ regulatory, stem cell-like memory, naive and central memory cells were sorted. Each of the sorted populations had a purity greater than 95%. Sequencing was done on a sample of central memory CD4+ T cells from blood. V is TRBV4-1 and J is TRBJ2-4, with D unclear. The receptor's source is a man aged 25 to 40 with type 1 diabetes. CDR3 nucleotides: TGCGCCAGCAGCCAGCAGTCAGCCAAAAACATTCAGTACTTC. Its protein product is CASSQQSAKNIQYF.